The clone carrying this TCR beta chain showed up many times. Its antigen remains unidentified. These data come from a study of molecular identifiers for immune sequencing clone quantification. General observations from the study: It was shown that clones above 20 RNA copies held over 99% of effector molecules, but under 1% in naive cells.

Preparation of naive CD8 libraries involved roughly 17,000 to 1,000,000 sorted cells and 10%, 30% or 50% RNA. Sorting captured naive CD8 T cells as CD8+CD4-CCR7+CD45RA+. It was with previously described methods and listed TCR primers that bulk TCR libraries were made. TCRdb itself ran the PCR reads through MiXCR, one entry per CDR3 protein. The sample lists roughly 40,000 distinct CDR3 sequences; nearly 25% were seen once. The sequence was obtained from a human donor in good health. Some libraries in this study had Jurkat cell RNA spiked in. Material: naive CD8+ T cells from blood, with Jurkat cell RNA spiked in. Specified subset: FACS-sorted CD8+CD4-CCR7+CD45RA+ naive T cells.

The CDR3 bases are TGTGCCAGTACTTTAGGGACGCGGTCCCCCGGGGAGCTGTTTTTT. This translates into CASTLGTRSPGELFF. The genes are TRBV19 and TRBJ2-2, with D possibly called TRBD1 or TRBD2 (5 bases each). V lost 7 bases, J lost 6 bases, and 18 bases lay in between. CDR1 and CDR2 from the germline V gene are LNHDA and SQIVND (reference sequence). The CDR3 contains 15 residues.